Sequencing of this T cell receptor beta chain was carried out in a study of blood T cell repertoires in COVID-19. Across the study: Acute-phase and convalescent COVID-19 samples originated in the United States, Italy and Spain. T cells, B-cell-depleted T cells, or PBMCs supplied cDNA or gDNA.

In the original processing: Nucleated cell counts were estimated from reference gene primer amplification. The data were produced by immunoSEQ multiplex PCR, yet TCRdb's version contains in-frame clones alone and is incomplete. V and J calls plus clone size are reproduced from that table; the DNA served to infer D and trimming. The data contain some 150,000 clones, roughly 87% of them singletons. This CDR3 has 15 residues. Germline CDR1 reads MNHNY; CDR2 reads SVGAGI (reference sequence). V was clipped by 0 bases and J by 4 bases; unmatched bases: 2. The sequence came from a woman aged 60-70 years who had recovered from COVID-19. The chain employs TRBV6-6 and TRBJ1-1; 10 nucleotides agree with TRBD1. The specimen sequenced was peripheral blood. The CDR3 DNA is TGTGCCAGCAGTTACTCCGACAGGGGGCGCACTGAAGCTTTCTTT. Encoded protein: CASSYSDRGRTEAFF.